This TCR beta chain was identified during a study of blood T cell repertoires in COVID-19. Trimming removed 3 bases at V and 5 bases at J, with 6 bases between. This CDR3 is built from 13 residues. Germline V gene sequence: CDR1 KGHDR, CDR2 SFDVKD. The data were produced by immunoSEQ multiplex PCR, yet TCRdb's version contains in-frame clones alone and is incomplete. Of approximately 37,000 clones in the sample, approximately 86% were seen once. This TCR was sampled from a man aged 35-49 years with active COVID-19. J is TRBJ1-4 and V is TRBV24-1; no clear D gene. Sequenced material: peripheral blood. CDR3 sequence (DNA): TGTGCCACCAGTGATGGCTTCAATGAAAAACTGTTTTTT. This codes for CATSDGFNEKLFF.